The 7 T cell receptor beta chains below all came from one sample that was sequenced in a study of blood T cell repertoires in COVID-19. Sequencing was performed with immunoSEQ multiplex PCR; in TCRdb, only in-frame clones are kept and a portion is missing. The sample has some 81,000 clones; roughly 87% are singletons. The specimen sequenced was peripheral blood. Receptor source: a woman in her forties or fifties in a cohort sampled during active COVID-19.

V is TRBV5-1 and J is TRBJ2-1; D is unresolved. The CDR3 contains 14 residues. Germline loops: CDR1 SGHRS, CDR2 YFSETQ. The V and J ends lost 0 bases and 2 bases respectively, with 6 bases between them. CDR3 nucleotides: TGCGCCAGCAGCTTGGAACAGACCTACAATGAGCAGTTCTTC. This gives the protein CASSLEQTYNEQFF.

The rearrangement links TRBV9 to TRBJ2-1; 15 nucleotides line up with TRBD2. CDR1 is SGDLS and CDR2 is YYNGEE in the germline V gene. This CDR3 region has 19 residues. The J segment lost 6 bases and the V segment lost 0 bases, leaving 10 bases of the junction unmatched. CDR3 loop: CASSVGPTRTSGRANEQFF. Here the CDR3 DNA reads TGTGCCAGCAGCGTAGGTCCAACCAGGACTAGCGGGAGGGCCAATGAGCAGTTCTTC.

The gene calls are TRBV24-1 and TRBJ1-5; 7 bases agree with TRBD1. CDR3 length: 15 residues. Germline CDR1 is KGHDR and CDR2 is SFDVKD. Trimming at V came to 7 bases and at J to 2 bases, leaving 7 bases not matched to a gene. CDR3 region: CATSRGLQGNQPQHF. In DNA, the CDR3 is TGTGCCACCAGCAGGGGGTTACAAGGCAATCAGCCCCAGCATTTT.

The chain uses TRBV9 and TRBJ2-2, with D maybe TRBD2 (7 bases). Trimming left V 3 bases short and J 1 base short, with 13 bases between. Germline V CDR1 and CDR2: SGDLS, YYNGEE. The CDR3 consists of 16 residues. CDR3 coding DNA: TGTGCCAGCAGCGGGGCGGGGGCGGAGAACACCGGGGAGCTGTTTTTT. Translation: CASSGAGAENTGELFF.

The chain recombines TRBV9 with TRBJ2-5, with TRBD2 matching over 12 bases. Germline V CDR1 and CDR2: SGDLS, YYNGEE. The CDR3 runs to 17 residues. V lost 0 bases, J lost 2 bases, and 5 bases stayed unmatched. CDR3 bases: TGTGCCAGCAGCGTAGGACTAGCGGGAGAGGGTCAAGAGACCCAGTACTTC. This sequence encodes CASSVGLAGEGQETQYF. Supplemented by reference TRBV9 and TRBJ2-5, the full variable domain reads DSGVTQTPKHLITATGQRVTLRCSPRSGDLSVYWYQQSLDQGLQFLIQYYNGEERAKGNILERFSAQQFPDLHSELNLSSLELGDSALYFCASSVGLAGEGQETQYFGPGTRLLVL.

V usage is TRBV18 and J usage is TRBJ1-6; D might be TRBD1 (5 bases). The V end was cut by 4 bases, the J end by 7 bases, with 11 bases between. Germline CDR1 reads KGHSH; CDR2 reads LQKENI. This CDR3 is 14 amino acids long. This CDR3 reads CASSQGNGNSPLHF. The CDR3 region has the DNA TGTGCCAGCTCACAGGGGAACGGCAATTCACCCCTCCACTTT. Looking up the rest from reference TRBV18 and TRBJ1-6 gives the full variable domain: NAGVMQNPRHLVRRRGQEARLRCSPMKGHSHVYWYRQLPEEGLKFMVYLQKENIIDESGMPKERFSAEFPKEGPSILRIQQVVRGDSAAYFCASSQGNGNSPLHFGNGTRLTVT.

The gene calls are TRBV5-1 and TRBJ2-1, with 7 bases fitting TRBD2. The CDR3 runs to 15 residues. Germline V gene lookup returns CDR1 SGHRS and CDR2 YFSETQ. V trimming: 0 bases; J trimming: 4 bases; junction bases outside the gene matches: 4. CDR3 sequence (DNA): TGCGCCAGCAGCTTGGTTCTAGCGGAGTACAATGAGCAGTTCTTC. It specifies CASSLVLAEYNEQFF. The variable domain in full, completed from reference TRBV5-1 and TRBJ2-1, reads KAGVTQTPRYLIKTRGQQVTLSCSPISGHRSVSWYQQTPGQGLQFLFEYFSETQRNKGNFPGRFSGRQFSNSRSEMNVSTLELGDSALYLCASSLVLAEYNEQFFGPGTRLTVL.